The 14 T cell receptor beta chains below were found in one sample sequenced in a study of Graves' ophthalmopathy and Graves' hyperthyroidism. TCR beta CDR3 regions were amplified from RNA transcripts. First-round RT-PCR relied on HTBI primers, and a second-round multiplex PCR came next. TCRdb re-called the multiplex PCR reads with MiXCR, one entry per CDR3 protein. Of 400,000 or so distinct CDR3 sequences listed, less than 20% are singletons. The sequenced material came from peripheral blood. These receptors all stem from a woman aged 18-29 years with stable Graves' hyperthyroidism.

In this sample, this clonotype turned up many times. This chain uses TRBV19 with TRBJ1-5; weak D call: TRBD1 (5 bases). CDR1 and CDR2 from the germline V gene are LNHDA and SQIVND (reference sequence). This CDR3 has 15 residues. The V gene lost 6 bases and the J gene lost 1 base, with 13 bases spanning the gap. CDR3 in DNA: TGTGCCAGTAGCAACGGCAGGGCGAGCAATCAGCCCCAGCATTTT. Its translation: CASSNGRASNQPQHF.

This chain links TRBV12-3 or TRBV12-4 with TRBJ2-7; D possibly matches TRBD1 or TRBD2 (7 bases each). CDR3 length equals 15 residues. V dropped 4 bases and J dropped 3 bases, with 16 bases sitting between them. For the CDR3, the DNA is TGTGCCAGCAGTTGGGAGGGGGCGAGGGACTACGAGCAGTACTTC. This sequence encodes CASSWEGARDYEQYF.

This clonotype has a handful of counts. The rearrangement joins TRBV7-9 to TRBJ2-4, with TRBD2 identical over 11 bases. V trimming: 3 bases; J trimming: 6 bases; junction bases outside the gene matches: 10. There are 17 residues in the CDR3. Germline V gene lookup returns CDR1 SEHNR and CDR2 FQNEAQ (reference sequence). This CDR3 reads CASSFPIAGGPGNIQYF. The CDR3 bases are TGTGCCAGCAGCTTTCCGATAGCGGGAGGGCCTGGAAACATTCAGTACTTC.

This clonotype showed up many times. V usage is TRBV12-3 or TRBV12-4 and J usage is TRBJ1-1; D possibly corresponds to TRBD1 (5 bases). V was clipped by 3 bases and J by 7 bases, with 9 bases between them. The CDR3 has 12 residues. CDR3 bases: TGTGCCAGCAGTTTGCCAGGGCTTGAAGCTTTCTTT. Its protein product is CASSLPGLEAFF.

There are many counts of this clonotype. The chain has TRBV24-1 and TRBJ2-7; 8 nucleotides align to TRBD1. In germline, CDR1 is KGHDR, CDR2 SFDVKD. V trimming: 3 bases; J trimming: 4 bases; junction bases outside the gene matches: 10. This CDR3 comprises 16 residues. Written as DNA, the CDR3 is TGTGCCACCAGTGATGACAGGGGCCGAGGCCTATACGAGCAGTACTTC. Amino acids: CATSDDRGRGLYEQYF.

There are many counts of this clonotype. This chain uses TRBV2 with TRBJ1-4; D remains unclear. The CDR3 is 13 amino acids. Germline CDR1 SNHLY, CDR2 FYNNEI. Trimming removed 5 bases from V and 8 bases from J, with 12 bases in between. CDR3 sequence (DNA): TGTGCCAGCAGTCCCCGGACGGTCGAAAAACTGTTTTTT. Residues: CASSPRTVEKLFF.

This clonotype was counted ten times or more. The chain is built from TRBV20-1 and TRBJ1-1; maybe TRBD1 (5 bases). The CDR3 contains 15 residues. The germline V gene encodes CDR1 DFQATT and CDR2 SNEGSKA (reference sequence). V lost 4 bases and J lost 1, with 16 bases in between. The CDR3 region is CSATSGNRGNTEAFF. As DNA, the CDR3 is TGCAGTGCTACCTCAGGGAATCGGGGGAACACTGAAGCTTTCTTT.

The rearrangement uses TRBV5-1 and TRBJ1-5; tentatively, D is TRBD1 (5 bases). The CDR3 runs to 14 residues. Per the germline V gene, CDR1 is SGHRS and CDR2 is YFSETQ. V gave up 4 bases and J gave up 8 bases, with 16 bases separating them. This CDR3 is CASSEGTPGEPQHF. CDR3 bases: TGCGCCAGCAGCGAAGGGACCCCTGGGGAGCCCCAGCATTTT.

At least ten counts were recorded for this clonotype. A junction end diverges from the germline sequence, so it may reflect a read error. V usage is TRBV5-5 and J usage is TRBJ1-1; tentative D call: TRBD1 (5 bases). The CDR3 has 16 amino acids. Germline V gene lookup returns CDR1 SGHKS and CDR2 YYEKEE (reference sequence). For the CDR3, the DNA is TGTGCCAGCCGCTTACTTAGGGACCGAGGAGACACTGAAGCTTTCTTT. It encodes CASRLLRDRGDTEAFF.

This clonotype was counted many times. The chain employs TRBV11-3 and TRBJ1-1, with unresolved D. Germline V gives CDR1 SGHNT, CDR2 YENEEA. This CDR3 spans 13 amino acids. V lost 2 bases, J lost 0 bases, and 4 bases lay in between. The CDR3, as DNA: TGTGCCAGCAGCTTATTTGTGAACACTGAAGCTTTCTTT. Its protein product is CASSLFVNTEAFF.

The chain has TRBV6-2 or TRBV6-3 and TRBJ2-3; 9 nucleotides match TRBD2. This CDR3 is built from 17 residues. With 2 bases clipped from V and 0 bases from J, the junction kept 6 bases outside the gene matches. The V gene's germline CDR1 is MNHEY and CDR2 SVGEGT. DNA for the CDR3: TGTGCCAGCAGTTACGCGGGGGGGCCGATAAGCACAGATACGCAGTATTTT. Encoded protein: CASSYAGGPISTDTQYF.

At least ten counts were recorded for this clonotype. Likely a read error: the CDR3 ends without its conserved phenylalanine or tryptophan. The chain couples TRBV6-1 to TRBJ1-1, with a possible D match to TRBD1 (5 bases). V dropped 4 bases and J dropped 0 bases, with 12 bases sitting between them. The CDR3 sequence is 15 residues long. Per germline, CDR1 MNHNS and CDR2 SASEGT. CDR3 sequence reads: CASSAPRGMNTEAFS. DNA of the CDR3: TGTGCCAGCAGTGCGCCGCGGGGCATGAACACTGAAGCTTTCTCT.

There are many counts of this clonotype. The chain uses TRBV12-3 or TRBV12-4 and TRBJ2-7; D not certain. The CDR3 is 13 residues long. Trimming left V 5 bases short and J 0 bases short, with 8 bases between. The DNA of the CDR3 is TGTGCCAGCAGTCCGGCACTCTCCTACGAGCAGTACTTC. Protein: CASSPALSYEQYF.

V and J are TRBV7-8 and TRBJ2-1; 9 positions agree with TRBD1. The CDR3 runs 15 residues. Germline CDR1 reads SGHVS; CDR2 reads FQNEAQ. With V trimmed by 3 bases and J by 1 base, 1 base remained unmatched. CDR3 in amino acids: CASSFGTGSYNEQFF. CDR3 DNA sequence: TGTGCCAGCAGCTTTGGGACAGGGTCCTACAATGAGCAGTTCTTC.